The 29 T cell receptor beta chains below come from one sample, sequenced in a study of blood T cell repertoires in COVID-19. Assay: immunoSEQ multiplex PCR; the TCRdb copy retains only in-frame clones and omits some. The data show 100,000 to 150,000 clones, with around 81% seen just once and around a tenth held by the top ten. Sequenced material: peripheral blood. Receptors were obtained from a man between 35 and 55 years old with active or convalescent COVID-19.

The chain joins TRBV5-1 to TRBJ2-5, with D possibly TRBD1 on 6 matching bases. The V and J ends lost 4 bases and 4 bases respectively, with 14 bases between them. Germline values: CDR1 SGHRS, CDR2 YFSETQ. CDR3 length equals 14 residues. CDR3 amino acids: CASSPLQGGETQYF. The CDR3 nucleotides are TGCGCCAGCAGCCCCCTACAGGGTGGAGAGACCCAGTACTTC.

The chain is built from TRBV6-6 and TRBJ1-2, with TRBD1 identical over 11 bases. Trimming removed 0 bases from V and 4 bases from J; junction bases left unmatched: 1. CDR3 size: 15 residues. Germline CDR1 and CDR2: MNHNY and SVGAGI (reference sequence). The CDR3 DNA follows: TGTGCCAGCAGTTACTCAGGGACAGGGGGCTATGGCTACACCTTC. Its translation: CASSYSGTGGYGYTF.

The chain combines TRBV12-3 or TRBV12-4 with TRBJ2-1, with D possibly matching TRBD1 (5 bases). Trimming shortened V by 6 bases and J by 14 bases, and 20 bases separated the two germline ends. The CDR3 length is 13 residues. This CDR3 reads CASSTLPGREEFF. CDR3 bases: TGTGCCAGCAGCACACTCCCGGGCAGGGAAGAGTTCTTC.

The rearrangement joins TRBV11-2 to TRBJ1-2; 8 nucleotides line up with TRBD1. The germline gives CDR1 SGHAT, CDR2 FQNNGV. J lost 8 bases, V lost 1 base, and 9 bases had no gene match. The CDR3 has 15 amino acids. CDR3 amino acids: CASSLVTGGERGYTF. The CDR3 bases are TGTGCCAGCAGCTTAGTAACAGGGGGTGAGAGAGGCTACACCTTC.

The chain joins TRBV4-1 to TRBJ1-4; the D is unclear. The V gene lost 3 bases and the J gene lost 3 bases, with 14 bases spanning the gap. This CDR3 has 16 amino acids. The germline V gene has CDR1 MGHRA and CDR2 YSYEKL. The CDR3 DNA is TGCGCCAGCAGCCACACCTTCGGTCCCCCTAATGAAAAACTGTTTTTT. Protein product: CASSHTFGPPNEKLFF.

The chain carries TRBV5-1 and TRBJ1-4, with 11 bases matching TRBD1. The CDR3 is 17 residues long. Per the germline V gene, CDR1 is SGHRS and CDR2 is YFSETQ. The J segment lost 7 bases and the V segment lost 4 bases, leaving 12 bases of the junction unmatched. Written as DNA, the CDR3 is TGCGCCAGCAGCCTGGGGGACAGGGGGTTGCTGCGTGAAAAACTGTTTTTT. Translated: CASSLGDRGLLREKLFF. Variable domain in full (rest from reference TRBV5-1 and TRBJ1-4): KAGVTQTPRYLIKTRGQQVTLSCSPISGHRSVSWYQQTPGQGLQFLFEYFSETQRNKGNFPGRFSGRQFSNSRSEMNVSTLELGDSALYLCASSLGDRGLLREKLFFGSGTQLSVL.

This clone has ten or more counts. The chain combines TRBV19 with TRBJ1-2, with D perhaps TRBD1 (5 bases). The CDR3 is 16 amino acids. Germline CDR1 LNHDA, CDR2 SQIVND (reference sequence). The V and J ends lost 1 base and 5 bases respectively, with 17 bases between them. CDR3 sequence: CASSIGRETVGYGYTF. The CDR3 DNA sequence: TGTGCCAGTAGTATAGGGCGTGAGACAGTCGGATATGGCTACACCTTC.

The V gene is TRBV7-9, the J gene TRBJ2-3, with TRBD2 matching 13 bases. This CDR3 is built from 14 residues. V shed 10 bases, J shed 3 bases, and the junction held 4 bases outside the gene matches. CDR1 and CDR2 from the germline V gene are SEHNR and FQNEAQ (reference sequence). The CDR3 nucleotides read TGTGCCACCAAGACTAGCGGGGGGACAGATACGCAGTATTTT. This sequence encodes CATKTSGGTDTQYF. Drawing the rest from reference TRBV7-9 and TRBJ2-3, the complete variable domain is DTGVSQNPRHKITKRGQNVTFRCDPISEHNRLYWYRQTLGQGPEFLTYFQNEAQLEKSRLLSDRFSAERPKGSFSTLEIQRTEQGDSAMYLCATKTSGGTDTQYFGPGTRLTVL.

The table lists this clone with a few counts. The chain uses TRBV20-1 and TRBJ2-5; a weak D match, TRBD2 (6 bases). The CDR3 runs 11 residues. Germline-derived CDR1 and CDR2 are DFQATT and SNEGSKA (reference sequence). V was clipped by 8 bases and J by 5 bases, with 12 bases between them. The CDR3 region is CSSPEGETQYF. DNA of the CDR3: TGCAGTTCCCCGGAGGGGGAGACCCAGTACTTC.

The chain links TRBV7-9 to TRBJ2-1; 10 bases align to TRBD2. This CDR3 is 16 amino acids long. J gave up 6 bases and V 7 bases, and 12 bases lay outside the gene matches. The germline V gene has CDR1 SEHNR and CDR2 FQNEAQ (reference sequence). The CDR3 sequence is CASTTRAGGPVNEQFF. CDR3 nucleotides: TGTGCCAGCACGACACGAGCGGGGGGGCCGGTCAATGAGCAGTTCTTC.

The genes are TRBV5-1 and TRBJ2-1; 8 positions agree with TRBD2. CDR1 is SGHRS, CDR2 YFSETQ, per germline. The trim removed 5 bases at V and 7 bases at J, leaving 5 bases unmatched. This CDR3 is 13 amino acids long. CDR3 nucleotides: TGCGCCAGCAGTAATGTAGCGGGGAATGAGCAGTTCTTC. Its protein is CASSNVAGNEQFF.

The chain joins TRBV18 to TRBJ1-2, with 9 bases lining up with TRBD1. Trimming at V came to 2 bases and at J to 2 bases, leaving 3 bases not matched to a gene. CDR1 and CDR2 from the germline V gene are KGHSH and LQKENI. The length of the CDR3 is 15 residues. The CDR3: CASSPRQGGNYGYTF. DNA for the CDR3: TGTGCCAGCTCACCAAGACAGGGGGGGAACTATGGCTACACCTTC. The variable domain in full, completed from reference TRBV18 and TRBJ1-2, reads NAGVMQNPRHLVRRRGQEARLRCSPMKGHSHVYWYRQLPEEGLKFMVYLQKENIIDESGMPKERFSAEFPKEGPSILRIQQVVRGDSAAYFCASSPRQGGNYGYTFGSGTRLTVV.

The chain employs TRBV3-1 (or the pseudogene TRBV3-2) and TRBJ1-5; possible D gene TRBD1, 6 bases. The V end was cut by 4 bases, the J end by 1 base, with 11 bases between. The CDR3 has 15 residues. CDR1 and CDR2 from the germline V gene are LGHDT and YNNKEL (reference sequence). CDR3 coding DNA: TGTGCCAGCAGCCCCCCCACAGGGAGCAATCAGCCCCAGCATTTT. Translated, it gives CASSPPTGSNQPQHF.

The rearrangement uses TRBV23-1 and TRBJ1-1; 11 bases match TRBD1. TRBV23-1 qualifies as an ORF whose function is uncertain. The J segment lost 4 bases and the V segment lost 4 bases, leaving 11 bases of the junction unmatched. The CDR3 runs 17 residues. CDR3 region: CASSRFWDRGAGTEAFF. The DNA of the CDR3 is TGCGCCAGCAGTCGCTTCTGGGACAGGGGGGCAGGCACTGAAGCTTTCTTT.

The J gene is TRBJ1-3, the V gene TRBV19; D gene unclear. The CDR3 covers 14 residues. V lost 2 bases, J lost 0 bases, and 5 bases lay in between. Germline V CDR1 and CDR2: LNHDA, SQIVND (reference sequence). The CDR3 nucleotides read TGTGCCAGTAGTATAAGCTTCTCTGGAAACACCATATATTTT. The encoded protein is CASSISFSGNTIYF.

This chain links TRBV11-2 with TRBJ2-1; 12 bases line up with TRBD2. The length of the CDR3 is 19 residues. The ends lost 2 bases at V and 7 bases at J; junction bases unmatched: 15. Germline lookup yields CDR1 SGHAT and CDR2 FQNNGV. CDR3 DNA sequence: TGTGCCAGCAGCTTAACTAGCGGGGGGACCCGCGGGACAATTAATGAGCAGTTCTTC. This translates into CASSLTSGGTRGTINEQFF.

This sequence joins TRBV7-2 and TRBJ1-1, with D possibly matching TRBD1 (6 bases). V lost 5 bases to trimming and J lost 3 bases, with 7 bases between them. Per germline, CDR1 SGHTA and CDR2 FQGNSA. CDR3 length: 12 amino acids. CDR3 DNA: TGTGCCAGCAGCGACAGGTACACTGAAGCTTTCTTT. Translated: CASSDRYTEAFF.

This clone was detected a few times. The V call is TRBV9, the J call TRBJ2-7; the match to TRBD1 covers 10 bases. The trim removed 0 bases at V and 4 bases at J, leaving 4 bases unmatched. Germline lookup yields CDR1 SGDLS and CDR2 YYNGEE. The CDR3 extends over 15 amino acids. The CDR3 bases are TGTGCCAGCAGCGTAGCTACGGGACAGGGGTACGAGCAGTACTTC. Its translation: CASSVATGQGYEQYF.

The CDR3 sequence: CASSQESPGSPLHF. The CDR3 DNA is TGTGCCAGCAGCCAAGAATCCCCGGGATCACCCCTCCACTTT. V is TRBV3-1 (or the pseudogene TRBV3-2) and J is TRBJ1-6; D gene uncertain. Trimming took 0 bases from V and 10 from J, leaving 10 bases between them. Germline CDR1 reads LGHDT; CDR2 reads YNNKEL (reference sequence). The CDR3 sequence is 14 residues long.

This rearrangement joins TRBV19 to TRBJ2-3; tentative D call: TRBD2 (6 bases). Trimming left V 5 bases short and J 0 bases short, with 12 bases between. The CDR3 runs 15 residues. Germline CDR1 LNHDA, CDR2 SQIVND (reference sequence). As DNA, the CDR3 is TGTGCCAGTAGTTTACGTCGGGGGAGCACAGATACGCAGTATTTT. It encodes CASSLRRGSTDTQYF. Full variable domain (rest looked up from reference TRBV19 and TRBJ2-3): DGGITQSPKYLFRKEGQNVTLSCEQNLNHDAMYWYRQDPGQGLRLIYYSQIVNDFQKGDIAEGYSVSREKKESFPLTVTSAQKNPTAFYLCASSLRRGSTDTQYFGPGTRLTVL.

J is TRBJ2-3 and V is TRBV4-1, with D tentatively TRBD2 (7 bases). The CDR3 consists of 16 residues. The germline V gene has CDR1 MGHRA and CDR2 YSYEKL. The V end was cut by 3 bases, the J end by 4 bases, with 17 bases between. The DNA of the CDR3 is TGCGCCAGCAGCCAGCCGGACGGGGGGCGGGCAGATACGCAGTATTTT. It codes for CASSQPDGGRADTQYF.

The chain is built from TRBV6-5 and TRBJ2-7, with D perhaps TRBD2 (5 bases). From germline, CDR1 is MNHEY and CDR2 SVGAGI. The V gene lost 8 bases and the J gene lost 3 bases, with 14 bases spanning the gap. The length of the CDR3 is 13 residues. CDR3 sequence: CASRGSGLYEQYF. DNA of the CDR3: TGTGCCAGCCGAGGGTCAGGTCTCTACGAGCAGTACTTC.

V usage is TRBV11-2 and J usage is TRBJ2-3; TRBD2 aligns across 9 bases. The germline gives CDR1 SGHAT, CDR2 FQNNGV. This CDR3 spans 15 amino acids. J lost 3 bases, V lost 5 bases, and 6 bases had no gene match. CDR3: CASSRRLAATDTQYF. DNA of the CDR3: TGTGCCAGCAGCCGCCGACTAGCGGCAACAGATACGCAGTATTTT. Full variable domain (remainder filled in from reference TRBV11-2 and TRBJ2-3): EAGVAQSPRYKIIEKRQSVAFWCNPISGHATLYWYQQILGQGPKLLIQFQNNGVVDDSQLPKDRFSAERLKGVDSTLKIQPAKLEDSAVYLCASSRRLAATDTQYFGPGTRLTVL.

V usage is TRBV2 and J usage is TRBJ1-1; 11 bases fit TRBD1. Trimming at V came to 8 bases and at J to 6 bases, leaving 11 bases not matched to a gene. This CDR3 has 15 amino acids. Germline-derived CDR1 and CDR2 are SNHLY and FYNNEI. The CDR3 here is CASLGQGALASEAFF. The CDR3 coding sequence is TGTGCCAGCCTTGGACAGGGGGCCCTCGCGTCTGAAGCTTTCTTT.

For the CDR3, the DNA is TGTGCCATCAGTGCGCCCCCGGGGGAGACCCAGTACTTC. It is translated as CAISAPPGETQYF. The chain carries TRBV10-3 and TRBJ2-5; possibly TRBD2 for D (5 bases). The CDR3 is made up of 13 amino acids. Germline lookup yields CDR1 ENHRY and CDR2 SYGVKD. The V and J ends lost 4 bases and 5 bases respectively, with 11 bases between them.

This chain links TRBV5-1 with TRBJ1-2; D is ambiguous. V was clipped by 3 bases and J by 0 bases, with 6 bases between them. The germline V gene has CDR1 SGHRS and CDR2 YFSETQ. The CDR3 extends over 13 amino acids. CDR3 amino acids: CASSSLANYGYTF. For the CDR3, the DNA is TGCGCCAGCAGCTCTTTAGCTAACTATGGCTACACCTTC. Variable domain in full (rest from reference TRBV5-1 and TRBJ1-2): KAGVTQTPRYLIKTRGQQVTLSCSPISGHRSVSWYQQTPGQGLQFLFEYFSETQRNKGNFPGRFSGRQFSNSRSEMNVSTLELGDSALYLCASSSLANYGYTFGSGTRLTVV.

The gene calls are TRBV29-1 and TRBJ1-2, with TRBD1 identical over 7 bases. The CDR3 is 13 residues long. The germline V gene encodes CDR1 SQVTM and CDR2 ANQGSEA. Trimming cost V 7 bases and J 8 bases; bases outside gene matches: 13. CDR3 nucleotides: TGCAGCGCCGACCCAGACAGGGTAGGAGGCTACACCTTC. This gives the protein CSADPDRVGGYTF.

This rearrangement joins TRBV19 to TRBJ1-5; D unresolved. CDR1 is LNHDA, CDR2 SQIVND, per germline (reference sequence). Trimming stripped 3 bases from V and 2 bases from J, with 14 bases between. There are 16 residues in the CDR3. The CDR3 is CASSIWRAVGNQPQHF. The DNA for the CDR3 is TGTGCCAGTAGTATTTGGAGGGCGGTGGGCAATCAGCCCCAGCATTTT.

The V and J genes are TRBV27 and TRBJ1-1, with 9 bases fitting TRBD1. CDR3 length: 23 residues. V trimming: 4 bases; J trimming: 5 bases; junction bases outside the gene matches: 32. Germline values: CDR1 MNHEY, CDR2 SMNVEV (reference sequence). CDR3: CASSSDRAEGWSIVGTGRTEAFF. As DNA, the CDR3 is TGTGCCAGCAGTTCGGACAGGGCGGAGGGGTGGAGCATTGTGGGGACAGGGCGGACTGAAGCTTTCTTT.